This T cell receptor beta chain was retrieved from a study of blood T cell repertoires in COVID-19. Study-wide background: Material from acute and convalescent COVID-19 was sourced from the United States, Italy and Spain. Nucleic acid was either cDNA or gDNA, and it came from T cells, B-cell-depleted T cells, or PBMCs.

Per the authors' pipeline: Amplifying reference gene primers gave estimates of nucleated cell counts. The method was immunoSEQ multiplex PCR; TCRdb's version includes in-frame clones alone and lacks a portion of them. The D gene and trimming were derived from the DNA, and the V and J assignments and clone size from that table. The sample has about 260,000 clones; over 80% are singletons. Germline loops: CDR1 MDHEN, CDR2 SYDVKM. The germline V and J ends were trimmed by 5 bases and 2 bases, with 10 bases remaining between them. CDR3 length: 13 amino acids. The rearrangement uses TRBV28 and TRBJ2-7; D possibly corresponds to TRBD1 (5 bases). What was sequenced was peripheral blood. This receptor was taken from a man aged 55 to 70 who had recovered from COVID-19. The CDR3 DNA follows: TGTGCCAGCAGTCCAGGGCCGCCCTACGAGCAGTACTTC. Residues: CASSPGPPYEQYF. The entire variable domain, with the rest obtained from reference TRBV28 and TRBJ2-7, is as follows: DVKVTQSSRYLVKRTGEKVFLECVQDMDHENMFWYRQDPGLGLRLIYFSYDVKMKEKGDIPEGYSVSREKKERFSLILESASTNQTSMYLCASSPGPPYEQYFGPGTRLTVT.